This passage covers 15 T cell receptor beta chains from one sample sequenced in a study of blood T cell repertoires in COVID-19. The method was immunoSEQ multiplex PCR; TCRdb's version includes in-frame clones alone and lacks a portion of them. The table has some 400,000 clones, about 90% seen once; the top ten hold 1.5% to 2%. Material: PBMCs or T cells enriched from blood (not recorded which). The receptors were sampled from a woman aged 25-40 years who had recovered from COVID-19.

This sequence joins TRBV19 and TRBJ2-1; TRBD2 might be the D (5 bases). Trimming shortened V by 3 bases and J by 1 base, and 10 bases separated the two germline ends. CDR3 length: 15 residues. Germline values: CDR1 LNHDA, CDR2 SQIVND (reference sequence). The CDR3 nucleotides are TGTGCCAGTAGTATTGATGAGGGATCCTACAATGAGCAGTTCTTC. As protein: CASSIDEGSYNEQFF.

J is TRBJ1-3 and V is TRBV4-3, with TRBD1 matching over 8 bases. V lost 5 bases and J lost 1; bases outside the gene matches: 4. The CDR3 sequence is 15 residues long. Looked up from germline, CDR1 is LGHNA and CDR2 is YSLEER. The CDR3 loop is CASSYDRGSGNTIYF. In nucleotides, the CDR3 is TGCGCCAGCAGCTATGACAGGGGATCTGGAAACACCATATATTTT.

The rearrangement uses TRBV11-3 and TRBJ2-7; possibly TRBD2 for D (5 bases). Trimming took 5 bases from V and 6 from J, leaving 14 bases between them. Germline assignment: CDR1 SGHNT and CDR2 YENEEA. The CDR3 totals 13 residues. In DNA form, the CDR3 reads TGTGCCAGCAGCCCCACACTAGACGGCGAGCAGTACTTC. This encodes CASSPTLDGEQYF.

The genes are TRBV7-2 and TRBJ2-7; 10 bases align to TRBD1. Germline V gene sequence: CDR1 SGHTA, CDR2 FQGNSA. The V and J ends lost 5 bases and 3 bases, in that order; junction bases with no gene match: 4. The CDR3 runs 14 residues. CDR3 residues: CASSRGQGGYEQYF. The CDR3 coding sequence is TGTGCCAGCAGCCGCGGACAGGGGGGCTACGAGCAGTACTTC.

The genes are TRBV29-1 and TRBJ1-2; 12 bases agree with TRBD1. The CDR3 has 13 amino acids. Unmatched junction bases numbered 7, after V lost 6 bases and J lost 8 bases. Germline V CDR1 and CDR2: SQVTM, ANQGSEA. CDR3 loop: CSVPGQGARGYTF. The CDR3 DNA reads TGCAGCGTACCGGGACAGGGGGCCAGAGGCTACACCTTC.

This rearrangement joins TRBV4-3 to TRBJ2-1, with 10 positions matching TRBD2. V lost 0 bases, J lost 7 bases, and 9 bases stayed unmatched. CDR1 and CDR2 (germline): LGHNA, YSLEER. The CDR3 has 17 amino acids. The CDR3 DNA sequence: TGCGCCAGCAGCCAAGACTCTGCTAGCGGGGGATATAATGAGCAGTTCTTC. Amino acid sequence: CASSQDSASGGYNEQFF.

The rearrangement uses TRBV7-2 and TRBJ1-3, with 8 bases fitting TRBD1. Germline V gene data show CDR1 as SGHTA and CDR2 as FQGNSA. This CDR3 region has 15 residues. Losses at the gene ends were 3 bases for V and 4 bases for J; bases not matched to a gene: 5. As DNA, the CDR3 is TGTGCCAGCAGCTTCCGGACAGGGTCGGGAAACACCATATATTTT. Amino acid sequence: CASSFRTGSGNTIYF.

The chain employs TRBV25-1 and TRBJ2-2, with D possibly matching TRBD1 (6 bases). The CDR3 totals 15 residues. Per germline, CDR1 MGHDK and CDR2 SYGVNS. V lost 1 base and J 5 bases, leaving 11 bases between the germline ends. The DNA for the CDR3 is TGTGCCAGCAGTGAATTGGACAGAATTACCGGGGAGCTGTTTTTT. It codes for CASSELDRITGELFF.

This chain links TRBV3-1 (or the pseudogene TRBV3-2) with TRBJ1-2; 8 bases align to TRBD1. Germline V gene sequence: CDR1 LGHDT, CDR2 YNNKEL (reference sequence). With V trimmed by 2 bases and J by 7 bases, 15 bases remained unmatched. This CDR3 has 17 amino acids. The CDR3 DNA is TGTGCCAGCAGCCAACCCAGCGCGACAGGGGACGAGAGTGGCTACACCTTC. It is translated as CASSQPSATGDESGYTF.

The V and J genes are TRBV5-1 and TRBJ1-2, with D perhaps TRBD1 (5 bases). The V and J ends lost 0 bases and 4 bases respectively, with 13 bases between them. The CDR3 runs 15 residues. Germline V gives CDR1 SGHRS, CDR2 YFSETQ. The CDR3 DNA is TGCGCCAGCAGCTTGGGACAGAAGACACCCTATGGCTACACCTTC. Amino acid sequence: CASSLGQKTPYGYTF.

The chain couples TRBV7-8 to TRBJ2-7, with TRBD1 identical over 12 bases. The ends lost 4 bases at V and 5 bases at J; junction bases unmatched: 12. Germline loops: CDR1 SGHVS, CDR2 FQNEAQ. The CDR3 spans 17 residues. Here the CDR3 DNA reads TGTGCCAGCAGCTATAGCGCCGGGACAGGGGGCAGGGACGAGCAGTACTTC. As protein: CASSYSAGTGGRDEQYF.

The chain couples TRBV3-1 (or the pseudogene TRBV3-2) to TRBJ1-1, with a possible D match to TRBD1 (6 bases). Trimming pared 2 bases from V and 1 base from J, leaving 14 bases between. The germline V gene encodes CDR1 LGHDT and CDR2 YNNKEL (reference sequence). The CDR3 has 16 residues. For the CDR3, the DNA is TGTGCCAGCAGCCAACCCAGGGGAGGGTGGAACACTGAAGCTTTCTTT. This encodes CASSQPRGGWNTEAFF.

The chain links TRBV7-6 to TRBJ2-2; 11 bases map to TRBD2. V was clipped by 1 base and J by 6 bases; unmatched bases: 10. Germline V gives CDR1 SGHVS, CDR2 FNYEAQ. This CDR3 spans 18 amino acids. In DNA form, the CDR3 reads TGTGCCAGCAGCTTAGGGGCTAGCGGGGGGCCCTTCCCCGGGGAGCTGTTTTTT. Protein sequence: CASSLGASGGPFPGELFF.

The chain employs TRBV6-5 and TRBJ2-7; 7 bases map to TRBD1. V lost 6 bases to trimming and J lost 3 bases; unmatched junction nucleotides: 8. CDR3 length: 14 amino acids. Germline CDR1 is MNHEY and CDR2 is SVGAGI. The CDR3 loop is CASRASRTGYEQYF. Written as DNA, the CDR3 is TGTGCCAGCAGGGCCTCAAGGACAGGCTACGAGCAGTACTTC.

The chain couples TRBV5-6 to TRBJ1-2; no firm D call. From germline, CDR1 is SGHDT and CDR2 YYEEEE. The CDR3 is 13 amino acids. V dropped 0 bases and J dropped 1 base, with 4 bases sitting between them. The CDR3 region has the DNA TGTGCCAGCAGCTTGGGAGGTAACTATGGCTACACCTTC. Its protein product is CASSLGGNYGYTF.